Each of the 5 T cell receptor beta chains below was sequenced from the same sample in a study of cytomegalovirus exposure and HLA in healthy donors. Primers: 60 Vbeta forward and 13 Jbeta reverse. TCRdb's table, derived via immunoSEQ multiplex PCR, lists solely in-frame clones and lacks some. The sample shows a few hundred thousand clones, roughly 90% of them seen only once. Sequenced: PBMCs. The receptors here all came from a woman under 30 in good health and CMV-seronegative.

The genes are TRBV2 and TRBJ1-5; D call uncertain. The ends were cut back, 6 bases at V and 7 bases at J, with 10 bases in the middle. Germline V gene lookup returns CDR1 SNHLY and CDR2 FYNNEI. The CDR3 extends over 12 amino acids. The chain's CDR3 is CASRLSSQPQHF. The CDR3 bases are TGTGCCAGCAGACTTAGTAGCCAGCCCCAGCATTTT.

This chain uses TRBV6-1 with TRBJ1-5; D is unclear. The V gene lost 2 bases and the J gene lost 7 bases, with 15 bases spanning the gap. CDR1 is MNHNS, CDR2 SASEGT, per germline. This CDR3 is 15 amino acids long. The CDR3 is CASSEMSANPQPQHF. The CDR3 DNA reads TGTGCCAGCAGTGAAATGTCCGCGAATCCCCAGCCCCAGCATTTT.

The chain joins TRBV2 to TRBJ2-5, with 8 bases fitting TRBD2. Germline V gene lookup returns CDR1 SNHLY and CDR2 FYNNEI. V was pared by 1 base and J by 2 bases, with 9 bases of the junction left unmatched. The CDR3 extends over 17 amino acids. CDR3 region: CASSEGELAGTQETQYF. DNA of the CDR3: TGTGCCAGCAGTGAAGGAGAATTAGCGGGGACACAAGAGACCCAGTACTTC.

J is TRBJ2-7 and V is TRBV5-4, with TRBD2 as a possible D gene (6 bases). Germline V gives CDR1 SGHNT, CDR2 YYREEE (reference sequence). The CDR3 extends over 12 amino acids. V lost 6 bases and J 7 bases, leaving 14 bases between the germline ends. The CDR3 protein is CASTTGVGEQYF. The CDR3 bases are TGTGCCAGCACTACGGGGGTGGGGGAGCAGTACTTC.

This clone was counted between two and nine times. The chain is built from TRBV7-8 and TRBJ1-1; unclear D gene. V lost 5 bases to trimming and J lost 2 bases, with 18 bases between them. Looked up from germline, CDR1 is SGHVS and CDR2 is FQNEAQ. The CDR3 covers 16 residues. The CDR3 region is CASSPPWREANTEAFF. CDR3 in DNA: TGTGCCAGCAGCCCCCCCTGGAGAGAAGCCAACACTGAAGCTTTCTTT.